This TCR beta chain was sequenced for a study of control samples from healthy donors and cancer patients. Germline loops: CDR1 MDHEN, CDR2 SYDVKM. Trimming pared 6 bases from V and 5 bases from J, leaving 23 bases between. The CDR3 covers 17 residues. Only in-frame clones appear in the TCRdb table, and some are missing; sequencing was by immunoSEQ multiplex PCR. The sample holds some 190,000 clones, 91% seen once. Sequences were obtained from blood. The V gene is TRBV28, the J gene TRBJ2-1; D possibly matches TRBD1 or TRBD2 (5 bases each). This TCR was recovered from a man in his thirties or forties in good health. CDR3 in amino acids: CASRGVQVLSQDNEQFF. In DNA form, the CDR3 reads TGTGCCAGCAGGGGGGTACAGGTTCTTTCTCAGGACAATGAGCAGTTCTTC.